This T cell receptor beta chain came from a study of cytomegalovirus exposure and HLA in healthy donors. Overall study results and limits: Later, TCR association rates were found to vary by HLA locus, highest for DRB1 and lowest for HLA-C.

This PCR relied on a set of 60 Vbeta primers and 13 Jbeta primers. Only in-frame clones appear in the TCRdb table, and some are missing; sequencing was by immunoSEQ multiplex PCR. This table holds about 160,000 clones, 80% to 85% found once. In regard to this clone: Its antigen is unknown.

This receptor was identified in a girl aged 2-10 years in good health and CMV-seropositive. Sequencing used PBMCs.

CDR3 protein: CASSVRGLNYEQYF. CDR3 nucleotides: TGCGCCAGCAGCGTCAGGGGGCTTAACTACGAGCAGTACTTC. The V call is TRBV4-1, the J call TRBJ2-7; 8 positions match TRBD1. CDR1 MGHRA and CDR2 YSYEKL come from the germline V gene. J lost 3 bases, V lost 5 bases, and 6 bases had no gene match. The CDR3 runs 14 residues.